Below, 9 T cell receptor beta chains from the same sample are listed, as sequenced in a study of molecular identifiers for immune sequencing clone quantification. TCRdb re-called the PCR reads through MiXCR, storing one row per CDR3 protein. Among 60,000 to 70,000 distinct CDR3 sequences listed, about a sixth were seen once. The sequencing sample was made of naive CD8+ T cells from blood, with Jurkat cell RNA spiked in. Subset given: FACS-sorted CD8+CD4-CCR7+CD45RA+ naive T cells. The origin of the receptors is a human donor in good health. Some libraries in this study had Jurkat cell RNA spiked in.

This clonotype occurred many times. The chain employs TRBV29-1 and TRBJ2-2; no clear D gene. This CDR3 comprises 11 residues. Germline V gene data show CDR1 as SQVTM and CDR2 as ANQGSEA. Trimming cost V 7 bases and J 6 bases, with 9 bases left between them. The CDR3 sequence is CSALDSGELFF. The CDR3 DNA sequence: TGCAGCGCCCTAGACTCCGGGGAGCTGTTTTTT.

About this clonotype itself: This may be a read error: a much more frequent sequence differs by one nucleotide. The V call is TRBV9, the J call TRBJ2-2, with D tentatively TRBD2 (5 bases). V shed 4 bases and J shed 7 bases, with 11 bases lying between them. Germline-derived CDR1 and CDR2 are SGDLS and YYNGEE. This CDR3 region has 13 residues. In DNA form, the CDR3 reads TGTGCCAGCAGCCATATGGGGAGCGGGGAGCTGTTTTTT. This sequence encodes CASSHMGSGELFF.

The table lists this clonotype with many counts. CDR3 residues: CASSPTALSYEQYF. CDR3 nucleotide sequence: TGTGCCAGCAGTCCCACCGCCCTCTCCTACGAGCAGTACTTC. The chain joins TRBV27 to TRBJ2-7; D gene ambiguous. Germline CDR1 reads MNHEY; CDR2 reads SMNVEV (reference sequence). The ends were cut back, 5 bases at V and 0 bases at J, with 11 bases in the middle. The CDR3 is made up of 14 amino acids.

This clonotype is categorized as medium-sized. The V call is TRBV4-1, the J call TRBJ2-1; TRBD1 aligns across 7 bases. Germline loops: CDR1 MGHRA, CDR2 YSYEKL. This CDR3 spans 14 amino acids. Germline trimming cut 2 bases from V and 9 bases from J; bases unmatched to any gene: 7. This CDR3 reads CASSQTTGYSEQFF. The CDR3, as DNA: TGCGCCAGCAGCCAAACGACAGGGTATAGTGAGCAGTTCTTC.

In the case of this clonotype: Given a much more abundant clone one base away, this may be a read error. This chain connects TRBV11-2 to TRBJ2-1; maybe TRBD1 (5 bases). This CDR3 comprises 14 residues. Germline V gene sequence: CDR1 SGHAT, CDR2 FQNNGV. As DNA, the CDR3 is TGTGCCAGCAGCTCAGGGTTAGCCCCCCATGAGCGGTTCTTC. Protein: CASSSGLAPHERFF.

This clonotype was picked up many times. The V gene is TRBV11-2, the J gene TRBJ2-1, with D possibly matching TRBD2 (6 bases). From germline, CDR1 is SGHAT and CDR2 FQNNGV. V lost 5 bases, J lost 1 base, and 9 bases lay in between. The CDR3 is 14 amino acids. CDR3 sequence reads: CASSLGLSYNEQFF. The CDR3 region has the DNA TGTGCCAGCAGCCTCGGACTATCCTACAATGAGCAGTTCTTC.

This chain joins TRBV7-9 and TRBJ2-1; 7 positions match TRBD1. There are 11 residues in the CDR3. Germline CDR1 is SEHNR and CDR2 is FQNEAQ (reference sequence). V trimming: 1 base; J trimming: 15 bases; junction bases outside the gene matches: 3. CDR3 bases: TGTGCCAGCAGCTTAGGACAGGGTCGGTTCTTC. It specifies CASSLGQGRFF.

This clonotype was picked up many times. The chain links TRBV27 to TRBJ1-5; D gene unclear. Trimming took off 3 bases at V and 5 bases at J, with 8 bases between the two ends. Germline CDR1 MNHEY, CDR2 SMNVEV (reference sequence). This CDR3 spans 13 amino acids. The CDR3 nucleotides read TGTGCCAGCAGTTTCTGGCGAGATCAGCCCCAGCATTTT. It specifies CASSFWRDQPQHF.

This clonotype occurred once. This may be a read error, as it is one base from a much larger clone. The chain has TRBV12-3 or TRBV12-4 and TRBJ2-4; perhaps TRBD2 as D (7 bases). V was pared by 0 bases and J by 12 bases, with 18 bases between. The CDR3 spans 15 residues. The DNA for the CDR3 is TGTGCCAGCAGTTTAGCGGGAGGGCCTGGGGACACTCAGTACTTC. This encodes CASSLAGGPGDTQYF.